The clone carrying this TCR beta chain was seen many times. These data are taken from a study of T cells in Graves' hyperthyroidism and ophthalmopathy. In the study overall: Blood was drawn when the patient was first diagnosed and still untreated.

The CDR3 loop spans 14 amino acids. The V end lost 6 bases, the J end lost 5 bases, and 16 bases lay between the germline ends. Germline loops: CDR1 LGHNT, CDR2 FRNRAP. Patients were excluded for uncontrolled infection, other autoimmune disease, pregnancy or lactation. TCR beta CDR3 sequences were amplified from RNA transcripts. Researchers ran a first-round RT-PCR on the TCR CDR3 using the HTBI primer set. TCRdb passed the multiplex PCR reads through MiXCR, listing each CDR3 protein once. This sample has more than 300,000 distinct CDR3 sequences, with 13% to 15% found just once. V usage is TRBV12-5 and J usage is TRBJ2-5; D is possibly TRBD1 or TRBD2 (6 bases each). The sequencing input was blood. The receptor's source is a woman under 40 with Graves' ophthalmopathy. In DNA form, the CDR3 reads TGTGCTAGTGGGTCTTGGGGGGCTAGGGAGACCCAGTACTTC. Its translation: CASGSWGARETQYF.